The source of this TCR beta chain is a study of cytomegalovirus exposure and HLA in healthy donors. Study conclusions and caveats: High specificity and sensitivity for cytomegalovirus status were reported for the classifier.

About this clone: Its antigen is undetermined.

PCR was performed using 60 Vbeta and 13 Jbeta primers. TCRdb keeps only in-frame clones here, not all; method: immunoSEQ multiplex PCR. The sample gives fewer than 300,000 clones, roughly 89% of which show up once; almost 4% is in the top ten. This clonotype originated in a man between 35 and 55 years old in good health and CMV-seropositive. What was sequenced was PBMCs.

The CDR3 loop is CASSKNMPGGETQYF. DNA of the CDR3: TGTGCCAGCAGCAAAAACATGCCAGGGGGAGAGACCCAGTACTTC. The chain has TRBV11-2 and TRBJ2-5; TRBD1 matches 7 bases. Germline lookup yields CDR1 SGHAT and CDR2 FQNNGV. V lost 5 bases to trimming and J lost 4 bases; unmatched junction nucleotides: 10. This CDR3 has 15 amino acids.